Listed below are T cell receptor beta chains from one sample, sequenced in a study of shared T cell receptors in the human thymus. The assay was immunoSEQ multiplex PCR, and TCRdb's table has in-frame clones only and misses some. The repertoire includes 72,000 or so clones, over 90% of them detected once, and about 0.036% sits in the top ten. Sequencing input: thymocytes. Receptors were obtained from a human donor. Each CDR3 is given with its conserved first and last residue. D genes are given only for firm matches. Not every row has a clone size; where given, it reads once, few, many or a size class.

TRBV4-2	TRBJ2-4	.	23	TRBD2	TGTGCCAGCAGCCAGCGCGAGAAAAATGATGGGACTAGCGGGGGGGCGGCCAAAAACATTCAGTACTTC	CASSQREKNDGTSGGAAKNIQYF
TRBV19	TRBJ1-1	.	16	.	TGTGCCAGTAGTATAGTCACAGTAAATATGAACACTGAAGCTTTCTTT	CASSIVTVNMNTEAFF
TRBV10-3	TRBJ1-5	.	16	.	TGTGCCATCAGTGATCCCGGGACATCTAGCAATCAGCCCCAGCATTTT	CAISDPGTSSNQPQHF
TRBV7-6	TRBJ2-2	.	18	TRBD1	TGTGCCAGCAGCTTACGGGACAGGGTCCCCGGGAACACCGGGGAGCTGTTTTTT	CASSLRDRVPGNTGELFF
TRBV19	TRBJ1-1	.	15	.	TGTGCCAGTAGTATGGTTCCACCCATGAACACTGAAGCTTTCTTT	CASSMVPPMNTEAFF
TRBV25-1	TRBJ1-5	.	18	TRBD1	TGTGCCAGCAGTCAGGGGGGACGGCCGCCTAGGGGCAATCAGCCCCAGCATTTT	CASSQGGRPPRGNQPQHF
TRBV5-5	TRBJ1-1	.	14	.	TGTGCCAGCAGCTTGTTAGACTCTTACACTGAAGCTTTCTTT	CASSLLDSYTEAFF
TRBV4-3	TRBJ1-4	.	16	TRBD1	TGCGCCAGCAGCCAAAGACAGGGACCAACTAATGAAAAACTGTTTTTT	CASSQRQGPTNEKLFF
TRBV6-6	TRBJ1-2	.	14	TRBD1	TGTGCCAGCAGTCAATACCGGGACAGCTATGGCTACACCTTC	CASSQYRDSYGYTF
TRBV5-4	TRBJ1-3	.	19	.	TGTGCCAGCAGCCAAAGGGGCAGGGAAGATTCGGTCATTGGAAACACCATATATTTT	CASSQRGREDSVIGNTIYF
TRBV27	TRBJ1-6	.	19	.	TGTGCCAGCAGTTTGAGAGGGAATCACAATAGCTCCTATAATTCACCCCTCCACTTT	CASSLRGNHNSSYNSPLHF
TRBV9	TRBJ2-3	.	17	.	TGTGCCAGCAGTCGTACAGGGAGCAGGGGGGGCACAGATACGCAGTATTTT	CASSRTGSRGGTDTQYF
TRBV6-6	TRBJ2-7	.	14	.	TGTGCCGCGGCCCCTACGGCTTATTCCTACGAGCAGTACTTC	CAAAPTAYSYEQYF
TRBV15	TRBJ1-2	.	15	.	TGTGCCACCAGCAGACGCAGGGGATTCCTATATGGCTACACCTTC	CATSRRRGFLYGYTF
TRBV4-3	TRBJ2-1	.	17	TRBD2	TGCGCCAGCAGCCAAGATCGGGGCGGGGGGGTTTACAATGAGCAGTTCTTC	CASSQDRGGGVYNEQFF
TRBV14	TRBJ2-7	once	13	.	TGTGCCAGCAGCCCAACACAATCCTACGAGCAGTACTTC	CASSPTQSYEQYF
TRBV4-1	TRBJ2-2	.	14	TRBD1	TGCGCCAGCAGCCTGGACAGGGTCCCCGGGGAGCTGTTTTTT	CASSLDRVPGELFF
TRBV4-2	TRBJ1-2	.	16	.	TGTGCCAGCAGCCAAGATTTCGCAGGCGGGGACTATGGCTACACCTTC	CASSQDFAGGDYGYTF
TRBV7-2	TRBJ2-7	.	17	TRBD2	TGTGCCAGCAGCTTACCCTCTAGCGGGGGGCCGGGCTACGAGCAGTACTTC	CASSLPSSGGPGYEQYF
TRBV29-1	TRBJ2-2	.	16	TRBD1	TGCAGCGCCCGAACCGGGACAGGGGACGGGACCGGGGAGCTGTTTTTT	CSARTGTGDGTGELFF
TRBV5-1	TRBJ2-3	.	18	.	TGCGCCAGCAGCTTGGCTCTAATAGGAGGGGAAAGAACAGATACGCAGTATTTT	CASSLALIGGERTDTQYF
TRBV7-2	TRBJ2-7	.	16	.	TGTGCCAGCAGCTCGGACCCAGGATCCAATCACTACGAGCAGTACTTC	CASSSDPGSNHYEQYF
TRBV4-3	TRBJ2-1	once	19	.	TGCGCCAGCAGCCAAGATGTCGGTATCGGGGGGCGCTTAAACAATGAGCAGTTCTTC	CASSQDVGIGGRLNNEQFF
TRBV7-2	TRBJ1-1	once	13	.	TGTGCCAGCAGCCTAAGGGGTGACACTGAAGCTTTCTTT	CASSLRGDTEAFF
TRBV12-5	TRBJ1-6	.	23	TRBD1	TGTGCTAGTGCCCTAAGCCCGGGGCCGGGACAGCCTTTTACCGGATCCTATAATTCACCCCTCCACTTT	CASALSPGPGQPFTGSYNSPLHF
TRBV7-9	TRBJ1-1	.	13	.	TGTGCCAGCAGCTCCGGCTGGGAGACTGAAGCTTTCTTT	CASSSGWETEAFF
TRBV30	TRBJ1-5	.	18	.	TGTGCCTGGAAGAGCGGGGGCGACACAAAAATTAGCAATCAGCCCCAGCATTTT	CAWKSGGDTKISNQPQHF
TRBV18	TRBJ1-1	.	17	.	TGTGCCAGCTCACCACAACCCCGGGACATACTGAACACTGAAGCTTTCTTT	CASSPQPRDILNTEAFF
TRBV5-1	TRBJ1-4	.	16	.	TGCGCCAGCAGCCTAAAAGGGGGGCGGACTAATGAAAAACTGTTTTTT	CASSLKGGRTNEKLFF
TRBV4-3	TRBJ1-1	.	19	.	TGCGCCAGCAGCCAAGAGAGTAGCAGGGAAAATTCCCAAAACACTGAAGCTTTCTTT	CASSQESSRENSQNTEAFF
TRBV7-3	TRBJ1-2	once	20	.	TGTGCCAGCAGCTTCGAATCCAAAAGGGAGTCCCGCCGAGCTAACTATGGCTACACCTTC	CASSFESKRESRRANYGYTF
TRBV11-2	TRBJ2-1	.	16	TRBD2	TGTGCCAGCAGCCCCCCGACTAGCGGGGGGGCGAGGATTGAGTTCTTC	CASSPPTSGGARIEFF
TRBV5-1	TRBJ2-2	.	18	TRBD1	TGCGCCAGCAGCTTGGGGACAGGGAGCCCTAGAGGCACCGGGGAGCTGTTTTTT	CASSLGTGSPRGTGELFF
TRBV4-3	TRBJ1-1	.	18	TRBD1	TGCGCCAGCAGCCAAAGTGGTCTAAACAGGGGAGAGGACACTGAAGCTTTCTTT	CASSQSGLNRGEDTEAFF
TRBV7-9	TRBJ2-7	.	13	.	TGTGCCAGCAGCTTAGGTCGCGTCTACGAGCAGTACTTC	CASSLGRVYEQYF
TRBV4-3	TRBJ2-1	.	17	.	TGCGCCAGCAGCCAAGATGGAGAAGGTACCTTTTACAATGAGCAGTTCTTC	CASSQDGEGTFYNEQFF
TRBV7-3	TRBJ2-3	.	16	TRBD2	TGTGCCAGCAGCGAGACTAGCGGGGGGAGCACAGATACGCAGTATTTT	CASSETSGGSTDTQYF
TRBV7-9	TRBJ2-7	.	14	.	TGTGCCAGCAGCTTACGGGTCCAGCCCAGGGAGCAGTACTTC	CASSLRVQPREQYF
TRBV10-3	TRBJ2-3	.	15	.	TGTGCCATCAGTGAGGTGATAGGTTACACAGATACGCAGTATTTT	CAISEVIGYTDTQYF
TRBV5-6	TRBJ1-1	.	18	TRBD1	TGTGCCAGCAGCTTTGGCCAAACCAAACTGACAGGGCTCGCTGAAGCTTTCTTT	CASSFGQTKLTGLAEAFF
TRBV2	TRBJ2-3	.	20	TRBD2	TGTGCCAGCAGTGATAATGGACTAGCGGGGTTACCGCGGGGCACAGATACGCAGTATTTT	CASSDNGLAGLPRGTDTQYF
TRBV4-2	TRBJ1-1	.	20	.	TGTGCCAGCAGCCAAGACTTTCAGGTGGCAGGCCAAGCACCTAACACTGAAGCTTTCTTT	CASSQDFQVAGQAPNTEAFF
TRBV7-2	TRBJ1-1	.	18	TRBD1	TGTGCCAGCAGCCAAAAGGGGACAGGTTCTTTTTCCAACACTGAAGCTTTCTTT	CASSQKGTGSFSNTEAFF
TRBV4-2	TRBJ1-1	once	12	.	TGTGCCAGCAGCCAAGTAGACACTGAAGCTTTCTTT	CASSQVDTEAFF
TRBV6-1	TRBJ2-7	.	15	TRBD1	TGTGCCAGCAGTGAAGCGCTTCCCACAGGGGGCGAGCAGTACTTC	CASSEALPTGGEQYF
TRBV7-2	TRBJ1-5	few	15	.	TGTGCCAGCAGCTTTGGTGGGTATAGCAATCAGCCCCAGCATTTT	CASSFGGYSNQPQHF
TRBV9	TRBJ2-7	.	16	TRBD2	TGTGCCAGCAGCGCCTCTCTAGCGGGGTCTCTCTACGAGCAGTACTTC	CASSASLAGSLYEQYF
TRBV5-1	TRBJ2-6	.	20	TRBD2	TGCGCCAGCAGCTTGGCGGGGCGGGGGGCGTTAAGCTCTGGGGCCAACGTCCTGACTTTC	CASSLAGRGALSSGANVLTF
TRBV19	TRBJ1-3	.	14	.	TGTGCCAGTAGTAACGGCTACTCTGGAAACACCATATATTTT	CASSNGYSGNTIYF
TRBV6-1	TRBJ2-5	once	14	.	TGTGCCAGCAGTGGTATCAGGGTACAAGAGACCCAGTACTTC	CASSGIRVQETQYF
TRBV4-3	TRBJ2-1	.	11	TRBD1	TGCGCCAGCAGCCTGGGACAGGAGCAGTTCTTC	CASSLGQEQFF
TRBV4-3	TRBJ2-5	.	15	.	TGCGCCAGCAGCCAAGACAGGGGTCCCACAGAGACCCAGTACTTC	CASSQDRGPTETQYF
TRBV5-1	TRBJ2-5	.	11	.	TGCGCCAGCAGCTTTAAAGAGACCCAGTACTTC	CASSFKETQYF
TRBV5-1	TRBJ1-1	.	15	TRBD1	TGCGCCAGCAGCTGCAGGGACAGCTCAGACAGTGAAGCTTTCTTT	CASSCRDSSDSEAFF
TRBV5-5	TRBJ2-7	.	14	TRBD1	TGTGCCAGCAGCTTTCGACAGGGGCGCTACGAGCAGTACTTC	CASSFRQGRYEQYF